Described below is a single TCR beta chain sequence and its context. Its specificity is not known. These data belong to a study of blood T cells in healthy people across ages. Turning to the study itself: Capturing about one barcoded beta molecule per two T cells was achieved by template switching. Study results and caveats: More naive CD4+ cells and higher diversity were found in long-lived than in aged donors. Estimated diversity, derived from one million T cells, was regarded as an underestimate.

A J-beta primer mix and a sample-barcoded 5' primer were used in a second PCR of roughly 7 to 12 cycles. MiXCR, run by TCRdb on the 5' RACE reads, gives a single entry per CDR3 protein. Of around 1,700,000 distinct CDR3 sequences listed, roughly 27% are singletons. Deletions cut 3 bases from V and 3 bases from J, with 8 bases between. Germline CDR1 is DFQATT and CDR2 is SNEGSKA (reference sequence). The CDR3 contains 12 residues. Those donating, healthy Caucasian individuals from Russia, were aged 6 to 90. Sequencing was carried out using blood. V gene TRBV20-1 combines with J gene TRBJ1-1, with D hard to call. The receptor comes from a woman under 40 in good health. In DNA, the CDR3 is TGCAGTGCTAGTATTGTTGACACTGAAGCTTTCTTT. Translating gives CSASIVDTEAFF.